The 10 T cell receptor beta chains below were found in one sample sequenced in a study of cytomegalovirus exposure and HLA in healthy donors. The PCR contained 60 Vbeta and 13 Jbeta primers. Sequencing was performed with immunoSEQ multiplex PCR; in TCRdb, only in-frame clones are kept and a portion is missing. The data contain tens of thousands of clones, 75% of them singletons. Sequenced: PBMCs. Receptors originate from a man in his forties in good health and CMV-seronegative.

V is TRBV6-6 and J is TRBJ2-5; 7 nucleotides agree with TRBD1. Looked up from germline, CDR1 is MNHNY and CDR2 is SVGAGI (reference sequence). With V trimmed by 5 bases and J by 4 bases, 13 bases remained unmatched. This CDR3 is built from 16 residues. CDR3 nucleotides: TGTGCCAGCAGTCGCTACCCCCTACAGGGGCGAGAGACCCAGTACTTC. Translation gives CASSRYPLQGRETQYF.

The chain combines TRBV7-8 with TRBJ2-1; 7 bases agree with TRBD1. J was trimmed by 6 bases and V by 1 base; bases with no gene match: 18. Germline V gene lookup returns CDR1 SGHVS and CDR2 FQNEAQ. This CDR3 is 19 amino acids long. The CDR3 protein is CASSLDWPRSTGKGNEQFF. The CDR3 DNA reads TGTGCCAGCAGCTTAGATTGGCCCAGATCGACAGGGAAGGGCAATGAGCAGTTCTTC.

The DNA of the CDR3 is TGTGCCAGCAGTTACTCGAGGTCCACCAAACCCGCGCTGTACTTC. This encodes CASSYSRSTKPALYF. The V gene is TRBV6-5, the J gene TRBJ2-7; no clear D gene. The CDR3 sequence is 15 residues long. Trimming pared 0 bases from V and 12 bases from J, leaving 21 bases between. Germline CDR1 and CDR2: MNHEY and SVGAGI.

This clone was detected only once. The V and J genes are TRBV5-1 and TRBJ2-7; 8 nucleotides line up with TRBD1. The CDR3 covers 15 residues. The germline gives CDR1 SGHRS, CDR2 YFSETQ. V dropped 2 bases and J dropped 5; count of bases not matched to a gene: 9. DNA of the CDR3: TGCGCCAGCAGCTTTAAATCAGGGGGCGTTAACGAGCAGTACTTC. Residues: CASSFKSGGVNEQYF.

The chain joins TRBV2 to TRBJ1-1, with a tentative D call TRBD1 (5 bases). Germline-derived CDR1 and CDR2 are SNHLY and FYNNEI. This CDR3 comprises 15 residues. V was shortened by 6 bases and J by 0 bases, with 14 bases between the two germline ends. CDR3 sequence reads: CASSNPSTVNTEAFF. The CDR3 DNA follows: TGTGCCAGCAGCAACCCTTCGACAGTGAACACTGAAGCTTTCTTT.

In this sample, this clone turned up a few times. The CDR3 region has the DNA TGTGCCAGCGGTCGTGCGGAACGCTACGAGCAGTACTTC. Protein sequence: CASGRAERYEQYF. The chain recombines TRBV6-5 with TRBJ2-7; D gene ambiguous. Germline V CDR1 and CDR2: MNHEY, SVGAGI. This CDR3 contains 13 residues. Trimming shortened V by 8 bases and J by 3 bases, and 14 bases separated the two germline ends.

This clone was seen a few times. The chain has TRBV7-8 and TRBJ2-4; 8 nucleotides align to TRBD1. CDR1 SGHVS and CDR2 FQNEAQ come from the germline V gene. V shed 5 bases, J shed 2 bases, and the junction held 5 bases outside the gene matches. The CDR3 sequence is 15 residues long. CDR3 nucleotide sequence: TGTGCCAGCAGCAACCGGGACAGGACCAAAAACATTCAGTACTTC. Encoded protein: CASSNRDRTKNIQYF.

The DNA for the CDR3 is TGTGCCAGCAGCGCACGAGGGAGGGATGAGCAGTTCTTC. Amino acids: CASSARGRDEQFF. V and J are TRBV9 and TRBJ2-1; 7 nucleotides line up with TRBD2. The CDR3 runs to 13 residues. Trimming at V came to 3 bases and at J to 8 bases, leaving 5 bases not matched to a gene. The germline V gene has CDR1 SGDLS and CDR2 YYNGEE.

This clone was counted a few times. CDR3 in DNA: TGTGCCAGCAGTAGAGGGGGGGCAGGTGACAAGACCCAGTACTTC. It is translated as CASSRGGAGDKTQYF. The V gene is TRBV28, the J gene TRBJ2-5; tentative D call: TRBD2 (7 bases). The ends were cut back, 5 bases at V and 6 bases at J, with 19 bases in the middle. This CDR3 is 15 amino acids long. From germline, CDR1 is MDHEN and CDR2 SYDVKM.

This chain connects TRBV18 to TRBJ2-7; perhaps TRBD2 as D (5 bases). Trimming removed 0 bases at V and 7 bases at J, with 19 bases between. This CDR3 has 16 amino acids. The germline CDR1 and CDR2 sequences are KGHSH and LQKENI. The CDR3 DNA reads TGTGCCAGCTCACCACCGGATGGACTGATCCTTGGTGAGCAGTACTTC. Translated: CASSPPDGLILGEQYF. Looking up the rest from reference TRBV18 and TRBJ2-7 gives the full variable domain: NAGVMQNPRHLVRRRGQEARLRCSPMKGHSHVYWYRQLPEEGLKFMVYLQKENIIDESGMPKERFSAEFPKEGPSILRIQQVVRGDSAAYFCASSPPDGLILGEQYFGPGTRLTVT.